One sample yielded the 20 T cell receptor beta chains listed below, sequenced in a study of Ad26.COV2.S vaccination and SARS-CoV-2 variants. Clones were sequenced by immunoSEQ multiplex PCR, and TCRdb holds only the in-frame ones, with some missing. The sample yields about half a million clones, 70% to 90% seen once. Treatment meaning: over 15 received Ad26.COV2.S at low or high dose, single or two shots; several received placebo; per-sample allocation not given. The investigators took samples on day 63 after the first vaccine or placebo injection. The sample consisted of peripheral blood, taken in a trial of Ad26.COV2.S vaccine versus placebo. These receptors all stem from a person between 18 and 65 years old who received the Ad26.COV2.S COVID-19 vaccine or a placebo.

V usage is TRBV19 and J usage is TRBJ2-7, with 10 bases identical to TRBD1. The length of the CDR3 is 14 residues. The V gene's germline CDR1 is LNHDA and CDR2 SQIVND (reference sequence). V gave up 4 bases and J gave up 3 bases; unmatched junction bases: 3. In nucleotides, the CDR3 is TGTGCCAGTAGTAGGACAGGGGGTCTCTACGAGCAGTACTTC. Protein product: CASSRTGGLYEQYF.

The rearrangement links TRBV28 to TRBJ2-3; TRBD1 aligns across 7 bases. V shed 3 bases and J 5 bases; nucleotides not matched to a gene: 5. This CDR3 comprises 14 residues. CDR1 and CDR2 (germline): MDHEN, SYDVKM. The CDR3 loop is CASSFEGAKDTQYF. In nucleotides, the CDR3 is TGTGCCAGCAGTTTTGAGGGGGCGAAAGATACGCAGTATTTT.

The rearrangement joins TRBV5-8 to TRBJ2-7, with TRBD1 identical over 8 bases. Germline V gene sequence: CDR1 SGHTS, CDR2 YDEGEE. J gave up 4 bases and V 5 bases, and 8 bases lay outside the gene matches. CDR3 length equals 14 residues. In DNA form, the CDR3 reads TGTGCCAGCAGATACGGACAGGGCATTTACGAGCAGTACTTC. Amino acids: CASRYGQGIYEQYF.

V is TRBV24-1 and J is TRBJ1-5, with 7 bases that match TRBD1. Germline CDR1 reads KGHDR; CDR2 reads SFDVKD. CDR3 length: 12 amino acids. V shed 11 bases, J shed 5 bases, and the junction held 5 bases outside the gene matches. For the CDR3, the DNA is TGTGCCATCGACAGGGCTTATCAGCCCCAGCATTTT. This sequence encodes CAIDRAYQPQHF.

CDR3 nucleotide sequence: TGTGCCAGCAGCTCGAGCGGGGCCCACGGTGAGCAGTTCTTC. This sequence encodes CASSSSGAHGEQFF. V gene TRBV7-9 combines with J gene TRBJ2-1; 7 bases line up with TRBD2. V was pared by 4 bases and J by 9 bases, with 9 bases of the junction left unmatched. The CDR3 spans 14 residues. Germline assignment: CDR1 SEHNR and CDR2 FQNEAQ (reference sequence).

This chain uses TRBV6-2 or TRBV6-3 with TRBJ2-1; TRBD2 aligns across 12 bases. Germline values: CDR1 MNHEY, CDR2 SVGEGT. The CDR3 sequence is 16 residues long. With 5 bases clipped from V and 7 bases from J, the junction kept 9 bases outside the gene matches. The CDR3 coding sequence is TGTGCCAGCAGTACCTTTGGACTAGCGGGGCCAAATGAGCAGTTCTTC. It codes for CASSTFGLAGPNEQFF.

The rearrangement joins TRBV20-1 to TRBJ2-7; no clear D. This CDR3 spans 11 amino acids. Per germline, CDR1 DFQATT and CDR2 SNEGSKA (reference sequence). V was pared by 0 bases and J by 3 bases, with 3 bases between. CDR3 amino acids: CSARDLYEQYF. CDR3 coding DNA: TGCAGTGCTAGAGATCTCTACGAGCAGTACTTC.

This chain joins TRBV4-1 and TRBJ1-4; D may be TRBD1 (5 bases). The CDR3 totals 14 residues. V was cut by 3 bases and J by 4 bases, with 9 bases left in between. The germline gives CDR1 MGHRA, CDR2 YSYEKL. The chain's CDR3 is CASSQGGVNEKLFF. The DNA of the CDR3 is TGCGCCAGCAGCCAGGGGGGGGTTAATGAAAAACTGTTTTTT.

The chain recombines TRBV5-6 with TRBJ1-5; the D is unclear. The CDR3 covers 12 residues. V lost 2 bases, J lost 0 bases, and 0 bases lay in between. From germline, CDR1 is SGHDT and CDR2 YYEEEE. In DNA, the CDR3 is TGTGCCAGCAGCTTTAGCAATCAGCCCCAGCATTTT. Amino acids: CASSFSNQPQHF.

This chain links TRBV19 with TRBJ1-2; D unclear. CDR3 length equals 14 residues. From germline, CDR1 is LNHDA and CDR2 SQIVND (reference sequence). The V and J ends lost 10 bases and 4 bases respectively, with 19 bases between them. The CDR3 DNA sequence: TGTGCCACCAGACCCGGCTCCGCGGTCTATGGCTACACCTTC. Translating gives CATRPGSAVYGYTF.

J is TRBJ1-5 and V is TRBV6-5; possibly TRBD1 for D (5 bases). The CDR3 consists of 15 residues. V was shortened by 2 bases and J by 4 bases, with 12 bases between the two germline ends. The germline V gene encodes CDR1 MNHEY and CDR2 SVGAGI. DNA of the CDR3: TGTGCCAGCAGTTACGAGGGGATAAGGAATCAGCCCCAGCATTTT. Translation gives CASSYEGIRNQPQHF.

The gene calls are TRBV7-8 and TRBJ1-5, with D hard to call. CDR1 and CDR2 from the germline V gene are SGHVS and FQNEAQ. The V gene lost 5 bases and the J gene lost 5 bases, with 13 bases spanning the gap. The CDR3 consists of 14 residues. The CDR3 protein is CASSREANYQPQHF. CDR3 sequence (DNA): TGTGCCAGCAGCCGAGAGGCAAATTATCAGCCCCAGCATTTT.

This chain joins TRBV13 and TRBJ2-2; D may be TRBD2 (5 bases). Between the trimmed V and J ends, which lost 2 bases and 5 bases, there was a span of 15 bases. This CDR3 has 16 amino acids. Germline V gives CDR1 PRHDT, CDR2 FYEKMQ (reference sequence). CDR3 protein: CASSLNTDRGTGELFF. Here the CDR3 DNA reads TGTGCCAGCAGCTTAAACACTGACCGAGGGACCGGGGAGCTGTTTTTT.

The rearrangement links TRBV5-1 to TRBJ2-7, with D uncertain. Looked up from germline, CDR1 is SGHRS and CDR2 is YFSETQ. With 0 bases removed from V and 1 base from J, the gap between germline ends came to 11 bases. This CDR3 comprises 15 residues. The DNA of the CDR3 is TGCGCCAGCAGCTTGGGAGGTTTTCAATCCTACGAGCAGTACTTC. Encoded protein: CASSLGGFQSYEQYF.

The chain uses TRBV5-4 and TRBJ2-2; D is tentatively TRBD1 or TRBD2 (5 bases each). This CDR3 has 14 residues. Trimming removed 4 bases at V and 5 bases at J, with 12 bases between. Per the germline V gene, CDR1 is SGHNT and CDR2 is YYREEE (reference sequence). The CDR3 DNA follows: TGTGCCAGCAGCCACGGGACGTCAACCGGGGAGCTGTTTTTT. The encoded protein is CASSHGTSTGELFF.

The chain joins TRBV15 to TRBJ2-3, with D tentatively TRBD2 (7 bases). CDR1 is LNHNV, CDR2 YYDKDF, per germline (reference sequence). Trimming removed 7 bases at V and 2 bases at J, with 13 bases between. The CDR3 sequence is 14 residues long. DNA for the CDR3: TGTGCCACCAAAAACAGGGACTACACAGATACGCAGTATTTT. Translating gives CATKNRDYTDTQYF. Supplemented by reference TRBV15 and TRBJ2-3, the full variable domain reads DAMVIQNPRYQVTQFGKPVTLSCSQTLNHNVMYWYQQKSSQAPKLLFHYYDKDFNNEADTPDNFQSRRPNTSFCFLDIRSPGLGDTAMYLCATKNRDYTDTQYFGPGTRLTVL.

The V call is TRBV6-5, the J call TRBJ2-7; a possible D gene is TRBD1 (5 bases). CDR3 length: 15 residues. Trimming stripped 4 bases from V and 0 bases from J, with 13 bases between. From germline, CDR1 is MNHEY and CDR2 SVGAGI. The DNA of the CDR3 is TGTGCCAGCAGTTTAACAGGTCTGGGCTCCTACGAGCAGTACTTC. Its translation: CASSLTGLGSYEQYF.

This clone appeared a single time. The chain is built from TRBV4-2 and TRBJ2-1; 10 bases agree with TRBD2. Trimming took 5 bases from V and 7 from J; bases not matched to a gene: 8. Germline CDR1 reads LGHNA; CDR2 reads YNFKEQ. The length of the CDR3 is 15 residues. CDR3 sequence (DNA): TGTGCCAGCAGCTTAACTAGCGGGACTGTTAATGAGCAGTTCTTC. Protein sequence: CASSLTSGTVNEQFF.

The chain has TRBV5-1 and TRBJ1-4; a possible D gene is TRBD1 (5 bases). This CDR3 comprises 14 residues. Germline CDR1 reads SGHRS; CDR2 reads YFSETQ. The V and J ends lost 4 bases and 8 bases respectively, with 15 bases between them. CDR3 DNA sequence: TGCGCCAGCAGCATAGGGACCATCGGGGAAAAACTGTTTTTT. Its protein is CASSIGTIGEKLFF.

The CDR3 protein is CASSALSGGYNEQFF. CDR3 nucleotide sequence: TGTGCCAGCAGCGCCCTTAGCGGGGGTTACAATGAGCAGTTCTTC. J is TRBJ2-1 and V is TRBV9, with 9 bases matching TRBD2. V shed 3 bases, J shed 4 bases, and the junction held 5 bases outside the gene matches. The CDR3 consists of 15 residues. Germline values: CDR1 SGDLS, CDR2 YYNGEE.